Listed here are 30 T cell receptor beta chains from one sample, sequenced in a study of regulatory T cells in long-lasting Graves disease. Sample time point: persistent/refractory GD, antithyroid drugs over 5 years with positive TRAb. Isolated PBMC RNA provided the starting material for the TCR library. Construction of the TCR beta libraries employed iRepertoire HTBI primers in conjunction with Arm-PCR of CDR3 regions. TCRdb used MiXCR to reprocess the multiplex PCR reads, holding one entry per CDR3 protein. The sample carries under 500,000 distinct CDR3 sequences, 20% recorded once. The source material was peripheral blood mononuclear cells (PBMCs), sampled when the disease was refractory, from a patient treated with antithyroid drugs. Every receptor here comes from a female donor with Graves disease.

This clonotype occurred many times. This chain links TRBV12-3 or TRBV12-4 with TRBJ1-1, with D perhaps matching TRBD1 (6 bases). Trimming left V 2 bases short and J 3 bases short, with 16 bases between. The CDR3 loop spans 16 amino acids. The chain's CDR3 is CASSLKTQGKDTEAFF. Written as DNA, the CDR3 is TGTGCCAGCAGTTTAAAAACGCAGGGGAAGGACACTGAAGCTTTCTTT.

This clonotype was detected a few times. This chain connects TRBV27 to TRBJ2-3; D is ambiguous. This CDR3 has 11 amino acids. V shed 10 bases and J shed 4 bases, with 9 bases lying between them. Per germline, CDR1 MNHEY and CDR2 SMNVEV (reference sequence). Written as DNA, the CDR3 is TGTGCCACCGGGTGGGCAGATACGCAGTATTTT. Its translation is CATGWADTQYF.

Ten or more counts support this clonotype. The genes are TRBV12-3 or TRBV12-4 and TRBJ1-1; maybe TRBD1 (5 bases). This CDR3 spans 15 amino acids. The germline V and J ends were trimmed by 5 bases and 11 bases, with 24 bases remaining between them. The CDR3 nucleotides read TGTGCCAGCAGTCCCCTTTGGACCCCTGGGACGCGTGCTTTCTTT. Its protein is CASSPLWTPGTRAFF.

The table lists this clonotype with a few counts. V is TRBV19 and J is TRBJ1-1, with TRBD1 matching over 7 bases. The trim removed 10 bases at V and 3 bases at J, leaving 5 bases unmatched. The CDR3 consists of 12 residues. The germline gives CDR1 LNHDA, CDR2 SQIVND (reference sequence). The CDR3 is CAIHRGHTEAFF. In DNA, the CDR3 is TGTGCCATCCACAGGGGCCACACTGAAGCTTTCTTT.

The chain carries TRBV4-3 and TRBJ1-2, with a weak D call TRBD1 (6 bases). Trimming took off 0 bases at V and 3 bases at J, with 11 bases between the two ends. This CDR3 contains 15 residues. The V gene's germline CDR1 is LGHNA and CDR2 YSLEER. CDR3 bases: TGCGCCAGCAGCCAAGAATCAGGGGTCGACTATGGCTACACCTTC. It yields the protein CASSQESGVDYGYTF.

This clonotype was detected a few times. The chain links TRBV19 to TRBJ1-1; TRBD1 is a possible D gene (5 bases). V was shortened by 8 bases and J by 11 bases, with 15 bases between the two germline ends. The V gene's germline CDR1 is LNHDA and CDR2 SQIVND (reference sequence). The CDR3 is 11 amino acids. The CDR3 DNA reads TGTGCCAGTGACACAGGCTTGGGGGCTTTCTTT. It is translated as CASDTGLGAFF. The full variable domain, rest sourced from reference TRBV19 and TRBJ1-1, is DGGITQSPKYLFRKEGQNVTLSCEQNLNHDAMYWYRQDPGQGLRLIYYSQIVNDFQKGDIAEGYSVSREKKESFPLTVTSAQKNPTAFYLCASDTGLGAFFGQGTRLTVV.

This clonotype was counted at least ten times. The J gene is TRBJ1-5, the V gene TRBV28; 8 bases match TRBD1. This CDR3 has 15 amino acids. Germline V gene lookup returns CDR1 MDHEN and CDR2 SYDVKM. Germline trimming cut 6 bases from V and 6 bases from J; bases unmatched to any gene: 10. The CDR3: CASRVTGAVGQPQHF. In nucleotides, the CDR3 is TGTGCCAGCAGGGTGACAGGGGCGGTGGGTCAGCCCCAGCATTTT.

The table lists this clonotype with a few counts. The V and J genes are TRBV11-2 and TRBJ2-2, with D unresolved. The CDR3 is made up of 14 amino acids. Between the trimmed V and J ends, which lost 1 base and 6 bases, there was a span of 9 bases. Germline CDR1 and CDR2: SGHAT and FQNNGV. The CDR3 loop reads CASSLGLRAGELFF. CDR3 in DNA: TGTGCCAGCAGCTTAGGGCTTAGAGCCGGGGAGCTGTTTTTT.

In its sample, this clonotype was seen many times. The gene calls are TRBV13 and TRBJ1-1; D may be TRBD1 (5 bases). The V and J ends lost 5 bases and 5 bases respectively, with 15 bases between them. CDR3 length equals 14 residues. Germline V gene lookup returns CDR1 PRHDT and CDR2 FYEKMQ (reference sequence). As DNA, the CDR3 is TGTGCCAGCAGCGGGGGGACGATTGGTACTGAAGCTTTCTTT. Amino acid sequence: CASSGGTIGTEAFF.

This clonotype was observed a few times. The V call is TRBV7-8, the J call TRBJ1-2; no clear D gene. V was cut by 5 bases and J by 2 bases, with 15 bases left in between. The CDR3 has 15 amino acids. Germline loops: CDR1 SGHVS, CDR2 FQNEAQ. In DNA form, the CDR3 reads TGTGCCAGCAGCCGCACCCGAGGACCCAACTATGGCTACACCTTC. Protein sequence: CASSRTRGPNYGYTF.

The V call is TRBV25-1, the J call TRBJ2-2, with D maybe TRBD1 (5 bases). The CDR3 sequence is 16 residues long. Trimming took 5 bases from V and 6 from J, leaving 19 bases between them. Germline loops: CDR1 MGHDK, CDR2 SYGVNS. The CDR3 sequence: CASSLPGHVGSGELFF. In nucleotides, the CDR3 is TGTGCCAGCAGTCTACCTGGACACGTCGGTTCCGGGGAGCTGTTTTTT.

The rearrangement uses TRBV19 and TRBJ2-5; 9 bases agree with TRBD2. CDR3 length: 16 residues. From germline, CDR1 is LNHDA and CDR2 SQIVND (reference sequence). Unmatched junction bases numbered 9, after V lost 4 bases and J lost 3 bases. In DNA form, the CDR3 reads TGTGCCAGTAGTACCGGGACTAGCTTGTCGGAAGAGACCCAGTACTTC. Protein sequence: CASSTGTSLSEETQYF.

The genes are TRBV20-1 and TRBJ2-5, with 9 nucleotides matching TRBD2. The last part of the DNA fits TRBJ2-1 better; the J call may be wrong. The CDR3 contains 16 residues. Germline V gene lookup returns CDR1 DFQATT and CDR2 SNEGSKA (reference sequence). The CDR3 protein is CSARDPRTSAYNEQFF. The CDR3 DNA sequence: TGCAGTGCTAGAGATCCCAGGACTAGCGCTTACAATGAGCAGTTCTTC.

This chain uses TRBV7-8 with TRBJ2-1; TRBD2 aligns across 14 bases. The CDR3 contains 15 residues. The V gene's germline CDR1 is SGHVS and CDR2 FQNEAQ. J lost 9 bases, V lost 2 bases, and 3 bases had no gene match. The CDR3, as DNA: TGTGCCAGCAGCTTATGGACTAGCGGGAGGACTGAGCAGTTCTTC. As protein: CASSLWTSGRTEQFF.

Many counts were recorded for this clonotype. The V and J genes are TRBV5-1 and TRBJ1-2, with D tentatively TRBD1 (5 bases). V was trimmed by 4 bases and J by 4 bases, leaving 11 bases between them. Germline V gives CDR1 SGHRS, CDR2 YFSETQ. The CDR3 contains 13 residues. The CDR3 region has the DNA TGCGCCAGCAGCCCGGGACCGATCTATGGCTACACCTTC. Translation gives CASSPGPIYGYTF.

The CDR3 protein is CASSYRSNTGELFF. The DNA of the CDR3 is TGTGCCAGCAGCTACCGGTCGAACACCGGGGAGCTGTTTTTT. The V call is TRBV12-3 or TRBV12-4, the J call TRBJ2-2; the D is unclear. Deletions cut 6 bases from V and 0 bases from J, with 8 bases between. The CDR3 contains 14 residues.

This clonotype was picked up a small number of times. A much more abundant neighbour one base away suggests this may be a read error. J is TRBJ1-1 and V is TRBV6-4; 7 bases fit TRBD1. Germline CDR1 is MRHNA and CDR2 is SNTAGT. V lost 5 bases to trimming and J lost 1 base; unmatched junction nucleotides: 4. CDR3 length equals 14 residues. CDR3 coding DNA: TGTGCCAGCAGTACCGGGACAGAGAACACTGAAGCTTTCTTT. Translating gives CASSTGTENTEAFF.

This clonotype occurred many times. The chain joins TRBV7-2 to TRBJ2-7, with a possible D match to TRBD1 (6 bases). V shed 3 bases and J shed 6 bases, with 15 bases lying between them. The CDR3 covers 14 residues. Per the germline V gene, CDR1 is SGHTA and CDR2 is FQGNSA. The CDR3 DNA sequence: TGTGCCAGCAGCTTCGGGACACCGCCTCTCGAGCAGTACTTC. Its protein is CASSFGTPPLEQYF.

This clonotype occurred a few times. This chain links TRBV20-1 with TRBJ1-2; D is uncertain. V lost 1 base and J 5 bases, leaving 14 bases between the germline ends. CDR1 is DFQATT and CDR2 is SNEGSKA in the germline V gene (reference sequence). The CDR3 is made up of 14 amino acids. This CDR3 reads CSARAADLKYGYTF. CDR3 bases: TGCAGTGCTAGAGCTGCAGATTTAAAGTATGGCTACACCTTC.

Details on this clonotype: A read error may explain this, as a much larger clone is one base away. CDR3 DNA sequence: TGTGCCAGCAGCCTTTCTTGGGACGAGCAGTACTTC. Its translation: CASSLSWDEQYF. The V and J genes are TRBV14 and TRBJ2-7, with unresolved D. The CDR3 runs 12 residues. Germline V gives CDR1 SGHDN, CDR2 FVKESK. With 4 bases removed from V and 5 bases from J, the gap between germline ends came to 9 bases.

In its sample, this clonotype was seen many times. The chain recombines TRBV15 with TRBJ2-7; no firm D call. The CDR3 consists of 12 residues. Germline V gene data show CDR1 as LNHNV and CDR2 as YYDKDF (reference sequence). The germline V and J ends were trimmed by 0 bases and 5 bases, with 5 bases remaining between them. The CDR3 DNA sequence: TGTGCCACCAGCAGAGATATTAACGAGCAGTACTTC. This encodes CATSRDINEQYF.

Remarks on this clonotype: A much bigger clone sits one base away, suggesting this may be a read error. J is TRBJ2-7 and V is TRBV28; possible D gene TRBD1, 6 bases. Germline V gene lookup returns CDR1 MDHEN and CDR2 SYDVKM. The CDR3 contains 14 residues. V shed 8 bases and J shed 4 bases, with 18 bases lying between them. CDR3 sequence (DNA): TGTGCCAGCGGTCCGAGACAGGTAGTATACGAGCAGTACTTC. Translated, it gives CASGPRQVVYEQYF.

Only a few counts were recorded for this clonotype. This chain links TRBV29-1 with TRBJ2-7, with D perhaps TRBD1 (6 bases). Trimming removed 5 bases at V and 0 bases at J, with 11 bases between. Germline V gene data show CDR1 as SQVTM and CDR2 as ANQGSEA. The CDR3 is made up of 13 amino acids. The CDR3 here is CSVTGTPSYEQYF. DNA of the CDR3: TGCAGCGTTACCGGGACACCCTCCTACGAGCAGTACTTC.

This clonotype was observed a handful of times. This chain links TRBV30 with TRBJ2-7; D is unresolved. The CDR3 totals 12 residues. CDR1 is GTSNPN and CDR2 is SVGIG in the germline V gene (reference sequence). Between the trimmed V and J ends, which lost 0 bases and 2 bases, there was a span of 5 bases. Written as DNA, the CDR3 is TGTGCCTGGAGTGTAGCTACCTACGAGCAGTACTTC. Encoded protein: CAWSVATYEQYF.

This clonotype was recorded many times. The chain recombines TRBV28 with TRBJ1-4; perhaps TRBD1 as D (5 bases). Between the trimmed V and J ends, which lost 6 bases and 8 bases, there was a span of 16 bases. The CDR3 extends over 14 amino acids. The germline CDR1 and CDR2 sequences are MDHEN and SYDVKM. The CDR3 DNA reads as TGTGCCAGCAGCCTACCCGGGACCTTCGAAAAACTGTTTTTT. The encoded protein is CASSLPGTFEKLFF.

In its sample, this clonotype was seen many times. In DNA form, the CDR3 reads TGTGCCATCCGAACGACTAGCGGGAGCAACGAGCAGTACTTC. It codes for CAIRTTSGSNEQYF. The chain uses TRBV10-3 and TRBJ2-7, with 12 positions matching TRBD2. This CDR3 contains 14 residues. CDR1 is ENHRY and CDR2 is SYGVKD in the germline V gene. The trim removed 8 bases at V and 5 bases at J, leaving 7 bases unmatched.

This chain links TRBV20-1 with TRBJ1-1; tentative D call: TRBD1 (5 bases). This CDR3 is built from 14 residues. V shed 1 base and J shed 3 bases, with 12 bases lying between them. Germline CDR1 is DFQATT and CDR2 is SNEGSKA (reference sequence). CDR3: CSARAGEFYTEAFF. CDR3 sequence (DNA): TGCAGTGCTAGAGCGGGGGAATTTTACACTGAAGCTTTCTTT.

This clonotype was detected many times. The chain has TRBV19 and TRBJ1-5; TRBD1 agrees at 8 bases. Trimming at V came to 7 bases and at J to 6 bases, leaving 14 bases not matched to a gene. The germline V gene encodes CDR1 LNHDA and CDR2 SQIVND (reference sequence). The CDR3 runs to 16 residues. The CDR3 loop reads CASTKNRGQVRQPQHF. The CDR3 DNA reads TGTGCCAGTACCAAGAATCGGGGACAGGTCCGTCAGCCCCAGCATTTT.

This clonotype was seen repeatedly, ten times or more. The CDR3 coding sequence is TGTGCCAGCAGCCAAGGGCAGGGGGCGGACACTGAAGCTTTCTTT. Protein product: CASSQGQGADTEAFF. V is TRBV3-1 and J is TRBJ1-1; TRBD1 agrees at 8 bases. From germline, CDR1 is LGHDT and CDR2 YNNKEL (reference sequence). V gave up 1 base and J gave up 3 bases; unmatched junction bases: 4. CDR3 length: 15 amino acids.

This chain uses TRBV4-1 with TRBJ1-5; 7 bases map to TRBD1. The CDR3 totals 15 residues. Trimming at V came to 0 bases and at J to 6 bases, leaving 5 bases not matched to a gene. The germline V gene encodes CDR1 MGHRA and CDR2 YSYEKL. Here the CDR3 DNA reads TGCGCCAGCAGCCAAGATCAGGGGGAACGTCAGCCCCAGCATTTT. Residues: CASSQDQGERQPQHF.